The entry that follows covers one TCR beta chain sequence. This sample is part of a study of blood T cell repertoires in COVID-19. Study-wide context: Both acute and convalescent COVID-19 samples were obtained from the United States, Italy and Spain. PBMCs, B-cell-depleted T cells, or T cells provided the cDNA or gDNA that made up the material.

Methods used by the authors: Estimation of nucleated cell counts relied on the amplification of reference gene primers. TCRdb's table, derived via immunoSEQ multiplex PCR, lists solely in-frame clones and lacks some. V, J and clone size reflect that table, while D and trimming were determined from the DNA. The repertoire holds more than 200,000 clones, 70% to 90% seen once, with about 1.3% in the top ten. This CDR3 has 17 residues. The germline V gene has CDR1 SGHNT and CDR2 YYREEE (reference sequence). Losses at the gene ends were 4 bases for V and 4 bases for J; bases not matched to a gene: 10. The sample consisted of peripheral blood. The J gene is TRBJ2-6, the V gene TRBV5-4; 8 bases agree with TRBD1. This clonotype was obtained from a man aged 80 or over with acute or convalescent COVID-19. The CDR3 loop is CASSANQGARGANVLTF. DNA of the CDR3: TGTGCCAGCAGCGCCAACCAGGGGGCGAGGGGGGCCAACGTCCTGACTTTC.